This entry features one T cell receptor (beta chain) sequence. Produced via immunoSEQ multiplex PCR; TCRdb's table is partial and in-frame only. There are over 2 million clones in the sample; roughly 94% occur only once, and 0.13% lies in the top ten. This record belongs to a study of shared clonotypes between healthy human individuals. V was trimmed by 10 bases and J by 10 bases, leaving 14 bases between them. Germline CDR1 ENHRY, CDR2 SYGVKD. This CDR3 has 11 amino acids. This chain uses TRBV10-3 with TRBJ2-1; D is undetermined. The sequence was obtained from a man between 18 and 29 years old in good health. The sequencing input was naive CD4+ T cells sorted from blood. This sample's subset: CD45RA+ positively selected. CDR3 DNA: TGTGCCACGACGAGTAGCCTGGAGCAGTTCTTC. The encoded protein is CATTSSLEQFF.